This TCR beta chain was found in a study of T-cell reconstitution after alpha-beta-depleted transplantation in children. Study-wide points: After transplant, high TCRbeta diversity at day 60 in some patients arose from surviving recipient T cells and thymic progenitors. Hyperexpanded clones declined; after one year, newly produced T cells mostly supplied diversity. Alpha-beta T cells about two months after transplant reportedly derived from several hundred expanded graft clones.

This clonotype occurred many times. The target antigen is unknown. V lost 4 bases and J lost 7, with 10 bases in between. The CDR3 consists of 13 residues. Germline CDR1 and CDR2: KGHDR and SFDVKD. Unique molecular identifiers were used to barcode this TCRbeta library. TCRdb itself ran the PCR reads through MiXCR, one entry per CDR3 protein. The top ten clones hold roughly 2.1% of a sample with around 450,000 distinct CDR3 sequences, roughly a tenth of them seen once. The chain couples TRBV24-1 to TRBJ1-5; tentatively, D is TRBD1 (5 bases). The material was PBMCs, obtained before TCRalphabeta/CD19-depleted stem cell transplant. The origin of this receptor is a child aged 2-15 years with inherited bone marrow failure, due to receive a stem cell transplant. The CDR3 sequence is CATSEPGRQPQHF. The CDR3 DNA follows: TGTGCCACCAGTGAGCCAGGGAGGCAGCCCCAGCATTTT.